A selection of T cell receptor beta chains follows, all from one sample in a study of shared clonotypes between healthy human individuals. The table came from immunoSEQ multiplex PCR; TCRdb's copy has only in-frame clones and leaves some out. The profile shows roughly 2 million clones, roughly 96% of them singletons. Sequencing was done on a sample of naive CD4+ T cells sorted from blood. These receptor sequences come from a man aged 18 to 29 in good health. The CDR3 runs from the conserved cysteine through the conserved F or W. A D gene is named only where the DNA matches it firmly. Some rows have no size entry. The others give once, few or many, or a class for an expanded clone.

D gene | clone size | J gene | V gene | CDR3 protein | CDR3 DNA
TRBD1 | . | TRBJ2-1 | TRBV6-5 | CASSQGQGPYNEQFF | TGTGCCAGCAGTCAGGGACAGGGACCCTACAATGAGCAGTTCTTC
. | . | TRBJ2-3 | TRBV5-1 | CASRSGNTDTQYF | TGCGCCAGCAGAAGCGGTAACACAGATACGCAGTATTTT
TRBD2 | . | TRBJ2-1 | TRBV6-5 | CASSYPPSGKVEQFF | TGTGCCAGCAGTTACCCTCCTAGCGGGAAGGTTGAGCAGTTCTTC
. | . | TRBJ2-6 | TRBV18 | CASSPRQGQPYSGANVLTF | TGTGCCAGCTCACCCCGTCAAGGACAGCCATACTCTGGGGCCAACGTCCTGACTTTC
. | . | TRBJ2-3 | TRBV5-1 | CASFATGPTDTQYF | TGCGCCAGCTTCGCGACAGGCCCCACAGATACGCAGTATTTT
. | . | TRBJ2-1 | TRBV7-9 | CASSLDSRLNEQFF | TGTGCCAGCAGCTTAGATTCTAGGCTCAATGAGCAGTTCTTC
TRBD1 | . | TRBJ2-7 | TRBV9 | CASSVRTGENEQYF | TGTGCCAGCAGCGTGAGGACAGGGGAAAACGAGCAGTACTTC
. | . | TRBJ2-5 | TRBV11-2 | CASSSWTEPQETQYF | TGTGCCAGCAGCTCGTGGACAGAACCCCAAGAGACCCAGTACTTC
. | . | TRBJ1-1 | TRBV6-1 | CASSPPRTEAFF | TGTGCCAGCAGCCCCCCCCGAACTGAAGCTTTCTTT
. | . | TRBJ1-3 | TRBV30 | CAWRGISGNTIYF | TGTGCCTGGAGAGGTATCTCTGGAAACACCATATATTTT
. | . | TRBJ2-1 | TRBV7-2 | CATSSSGSRNEQFF | TGTGCCACCTCAAGTAGCGGCAGTAGGAATGAGCAGTTCTTC
. | . | TRBJ2-1 | TRBV2 | CGTWGAAGQFF | TGTGGCACGTGGGGGGCGGCAGGGCAGTTCTTC
TRBD1 | . | TRBJ1-2 | TRBV5-4 | CASSLAPDRRDYGYTF | TGTGCCAGCAGCTTGGCCCCGGACAGGCGGGACTATGGCTACACCTTC
. | few | TRBJ1-5 | TRBV6-1 | CASSVGTSNQPQHF | TGTGCCAGCAGCGTAGGGACTAGCAATCAGCCCCAGCATTTT
TRBD2 | once | TRBJ2-1 | TRBV7-2 | CASSRRLAGGASGEQFF | TGTGCCAGCAGCCGAAGACTAGCGGGAGGGGCTTCGGGGGAGCAGTTCTTC
. | . | TRBJ2-1 | TRBV5-1 | CASSWGGVSNEQFF | TGCGCCAGCAGCTGGGGCGGGGTGTCCAATGAGCAGTTCTTC
. | . | TRBJ1-6 | TRBV6-5 | CASSYSRTSPLHF | TGTGCCAGCAGTTACTCGCGTACCTCACCCCTCCACTTT
TRBD2 | . | TRBJ2-1 | TRBV7-3 | CASSRDLAGGYNEQFF | TGTGCCAGCAGCAGAGACCTAGCGGGGGGCTACAATGAGCAGTTCTTC
. | . | TRBJ2-7 | TRBV19 | CASSLRGVLYEQYF | TGTGCCAGTAGTCTTAGAGGAGTATTGTACGAGCAGTACTTC
TRBD1 | . | TRBJ1-4 | TRBV19 | CASSNPGTGATNEKLFF | TGTGCCAGTTCCAATCCCGGGACAGGGGCAACTAATGAAAAACTGTTTTTT
. | . | TRBJ1-1 | TRBV10-2 | CASRGGSGAFF | TGCGCCAGCAGGGGCGGTTCGGGCGCTTTCTTT
TRBD2 | . | TRBJ2-7 | TRBV28 | CASTAQPGLAMGEQYF | TGTGCCAGCACCGCGCAGCCGGGACTAGCGATGGGCGAGCAGTACTTC
. | . | TRBJ1-2 | TRBV7-9 | CASSLLGRGGHGYTF | TGTGCCAGCAGCTTATTGGGCAGGGGAGGACATGGCTACACCTTC
. | . | TRBJ2-7 | TRBV6-6 | CASSYSLTGYEQYF | TGTGCCAGCAGTTACTCGTTGACAGGCTACGAGCAGTACTTC
. | . | TRBJ1-2 | TRBV11-2 | CASSLGGLWQNYGYTF | TGTGCCAGCAGCTTAGGTGGTTTGTGGCAGAACTATGGCTACACCTTC
. | . | TRBJ2-2 | TRBV19 | CASRGDGDTGELFF | TGTGCCAGTAGGGGGGACGGGGACACCGGGGAGCTGTTTTTT
TRBD1 | . | TRBJ1-5 | TRBV28 | CASSFNRGDQPQHF | TGTGCCAGCAGTTTCAACAGGGGTGATCAGCCCCAGCATTTT
. | . | TRBJ2-7 | TRBV10-3 | CAISENLPYEQYF | TGTGCCATCAGTGAGAACCTACCGTACGAGCAGTACTTC
TRBD1 | . | TRBJ1-5 | TRBV29-1 | CSVRQGPPGQPQHF | TGCAGCGTACGACAGGGGCCCCCCGGTCAGCCCCAGCATTTT
. | once | TRBJ2-7 | TRBV7-2 | CASSYTTYEQYF | TGTGCCAGCAGCTATACCACCTACGAGCAGTACTTC
TRBD2 | . | TRBJ2-3 | TRBV6-5 | CASKKLAGLTQYF | TGTGCCAGCAAAAAACTAGCGGGCCTAACGCAGTATTTT
. | . | TRBJ2-3 | TRBV30 | CAWSVLGGTDTQYF | TGTGCCTGGAGTGTACTAGGAGGCACAGATACGCAGTATTTT
TRBD2 | . | TRBJ2-1 | TRBV10-3 | CAIKAGEGGEEQFF | TGTGCCATAAAAGCGGGAGAAGGTGGTGAAGAGCAGTTCTTC
. | . | TRBJ1-2 | TRBV6-1 | CASSELGRVDGYTF | TGTGCCAGCAGTGAACTCGGGAGGGTAGATGGCTACACCTTC
. | . | TRBJ1-2 | TRBV5-6 | CASSLAPQGKANYGYTF | TGTGCCAGCAGCTTGGCCCCCCAGGGTAAGGCTAACTATGGCTACACCTTC
TRBD1 | . | TRBJ1-5 | TRBV6-1 | CASSEMGQLPRHF | TGTGCCAGCAGTGAAATGGGACAGCTTCCGAGGCATTTT
. | . | TRBJ2-1 | TRBV10-3 | CAISESSGRARSDNEQFF | TGTGCCATCAGTGAGTCTTCGGGGCGGGCCCGATCCGACAATGAGCAGTTCTTC
. | . | TRBJ1-2 | TRBV18 | CASSPQGPTNYGYTF | TGTGCCAGCTCACCACAGGGCCCTACTAACTATGGCTACACCTTC
. | . | TRBJ1-4 | TRBV4-3 | CASSQGHLNSEKLFF | TGCGCCAGCAGCCAGGGACATCTCAATAGCGAAAAACTGTTTTTT
TRBD1 | . | TRBJ1-1 | TRBV10-2 | CASSIGTGRTEAFF | TGCGCCAGCAGTATCGGGACAGGGAGGACTGAAGCTTTCTTT
. | . | TRBJ1-4 | TRBV10-2 | CASSVPMGYLEKLFF | TGCGCCAGCAGTGTCCCGATGGGGTATCTCGAAAAACTGTTTTTT
TRBD2 | . | TRBJ2-7 | TRBV29-1 | CSVEVGLAGEYEQYF | TGCAGCGTTGAAGTCGGACTAGCGGGAGAGTACGAGCAGTACTTC
. | . | TRBJ2-7 | TRBV27 | CASSFRGAEQYF | TGTGCCAGCAGTTTTCGAGGGGCCGAGCAGTACTTC
TRBD1 | . | TRBJ2-5 | TRBV6-1 | CASSHIPGQQETQYF | TGTGCCAGCAGCCATATCCCGGGACAGCAAGAGACCCAGTACTTC
. | . | TRBJ2-7 | TRBV19 | CASSIDFRQANSYEQYF | TGTGCCAGTAGTATAGACTTCCGGCAGGCGAACTCCTACGAGCAGTACTTC
TRBD1 | . | TRBJ2-5 | TRBV18 | CASSPRTGDGETQYF | TGTGCCAGCTCACCCCGGACAGGGGACGGAGAGACCCAGTACTTC
TRBD1 | few | TRBJ2-1 | TRBV4-1 | CASSPPGTGGNDEQFF | TGCGCCAGCAGCCCCCCCGGGACAGGGGGCAACGATGAGCAGTTCTTC
. | . | TRBJ2-1 | TRBV15 | CATSSLGFGDEQFF | TGTGCCACCAGCAGCCTCGGTTTTGGCGATGAGCAGTTCTTC
TRBD2 | . | TRBJ2-3 | TRBV7-2 | CASSPRGLAGVKTDTQYF | TGTGCCAGCAGCCCCCGTGGACTAGCGGGAGTAAAAACAGATACGCAGTATTTT
. | once | TRBJ1-6 | TRBV2 | CASTRDHSYNSPLHF | TGTGCCAGCACGAGGGACCACTCCTATAATTCACCCCTCCACTTT
. | . | TRBJ1-2 | TRBV25-1 | CASSGGGHGYTF | TGTGCCAGCAGTGGAGGGGGTCATGGCTACACCTTC
TRBD2 | . | TRBJ2-1 | TRBV18 | CASSPPQMGLALNSYNEQFF | TGTGCCAGCTCACCACCCCAAATGGGACTAGCGTTGAACTCCTACAATGAGCAGTTCTTC